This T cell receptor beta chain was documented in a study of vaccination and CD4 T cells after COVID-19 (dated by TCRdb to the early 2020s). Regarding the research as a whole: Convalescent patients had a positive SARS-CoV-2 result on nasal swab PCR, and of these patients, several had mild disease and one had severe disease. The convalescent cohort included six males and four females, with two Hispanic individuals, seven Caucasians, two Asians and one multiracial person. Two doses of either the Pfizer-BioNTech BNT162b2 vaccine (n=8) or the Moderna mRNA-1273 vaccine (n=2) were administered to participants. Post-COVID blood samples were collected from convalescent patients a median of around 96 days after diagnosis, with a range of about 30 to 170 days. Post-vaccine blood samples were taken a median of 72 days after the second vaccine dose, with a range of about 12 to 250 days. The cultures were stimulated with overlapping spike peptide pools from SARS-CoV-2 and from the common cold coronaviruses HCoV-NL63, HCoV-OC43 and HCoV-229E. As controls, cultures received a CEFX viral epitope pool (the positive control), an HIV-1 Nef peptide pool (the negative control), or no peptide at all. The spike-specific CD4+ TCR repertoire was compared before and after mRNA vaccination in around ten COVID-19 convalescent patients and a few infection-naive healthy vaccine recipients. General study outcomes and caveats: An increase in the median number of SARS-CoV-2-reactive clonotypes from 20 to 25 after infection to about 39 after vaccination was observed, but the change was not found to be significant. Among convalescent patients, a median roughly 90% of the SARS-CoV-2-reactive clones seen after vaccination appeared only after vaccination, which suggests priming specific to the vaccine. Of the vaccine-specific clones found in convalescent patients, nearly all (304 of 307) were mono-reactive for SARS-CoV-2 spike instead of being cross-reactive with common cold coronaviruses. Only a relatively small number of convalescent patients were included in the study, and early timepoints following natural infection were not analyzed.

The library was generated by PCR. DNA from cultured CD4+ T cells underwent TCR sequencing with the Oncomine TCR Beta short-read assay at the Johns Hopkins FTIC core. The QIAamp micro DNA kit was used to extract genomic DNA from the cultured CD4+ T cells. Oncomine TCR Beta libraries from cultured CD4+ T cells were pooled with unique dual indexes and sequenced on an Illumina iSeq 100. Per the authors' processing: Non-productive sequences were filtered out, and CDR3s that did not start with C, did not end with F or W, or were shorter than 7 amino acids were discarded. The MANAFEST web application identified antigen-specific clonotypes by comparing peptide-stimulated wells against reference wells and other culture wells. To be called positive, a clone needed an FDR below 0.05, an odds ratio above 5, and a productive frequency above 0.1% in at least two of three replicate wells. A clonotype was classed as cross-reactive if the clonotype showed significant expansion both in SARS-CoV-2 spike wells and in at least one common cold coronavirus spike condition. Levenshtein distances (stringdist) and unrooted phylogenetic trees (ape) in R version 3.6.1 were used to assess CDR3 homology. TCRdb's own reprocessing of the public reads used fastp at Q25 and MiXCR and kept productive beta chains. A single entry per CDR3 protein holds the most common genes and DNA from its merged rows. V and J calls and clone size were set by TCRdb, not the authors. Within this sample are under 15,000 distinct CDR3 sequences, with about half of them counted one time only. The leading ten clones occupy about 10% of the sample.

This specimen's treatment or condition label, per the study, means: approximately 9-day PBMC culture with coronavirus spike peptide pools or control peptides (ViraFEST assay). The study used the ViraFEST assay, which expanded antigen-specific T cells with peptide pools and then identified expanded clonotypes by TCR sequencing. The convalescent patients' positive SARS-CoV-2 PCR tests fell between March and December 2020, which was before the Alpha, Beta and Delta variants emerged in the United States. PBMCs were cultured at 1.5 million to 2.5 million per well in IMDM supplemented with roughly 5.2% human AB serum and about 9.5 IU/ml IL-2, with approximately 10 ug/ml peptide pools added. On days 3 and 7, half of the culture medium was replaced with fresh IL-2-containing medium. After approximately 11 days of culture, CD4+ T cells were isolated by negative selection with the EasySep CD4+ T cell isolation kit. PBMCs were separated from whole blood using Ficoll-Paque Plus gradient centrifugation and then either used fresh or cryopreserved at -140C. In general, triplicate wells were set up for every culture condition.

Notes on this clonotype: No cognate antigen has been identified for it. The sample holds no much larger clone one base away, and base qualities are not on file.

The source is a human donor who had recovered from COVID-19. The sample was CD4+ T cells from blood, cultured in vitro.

The nucleotide sequence reads as follows: TGTGCCAGCAGCTTTACTAGCGGGAGCAACAATGAGCAGTTCTTC. This encodes CASSFTSGSNNEQFF. The chain couples TRBV11-1 to TRBJ2-1; 11 of the junction bases match TRBD2. CDR1 SGHAT and CDR2 FQDESV are derived from the germline V gene (reference sequence). Ends trimmed: V by 3 bases, J by 5 bases; bases unmatched to a gene: 3. The CDR3 covers 15 residues, taking in both the cysteine and the phenylalanine. Only the CDR3 part of the read is kept: 45 bases, read in frame from the first base.